This T cell receptor beta chain came from a study of blood T cell repertoires in COVID-19. Study-wide context: Spain, Italy and the United States supplied samples that represented acute and convalescent COVID-19. In each case, the material was cDNA or gDNA derived from T cells, B-cell-depleted T cells, or PBMCs.

The CDR3 is made up of 14 amino acids. The ends lost 4 bases at V and 1 base at J; junction bases unmatched: 3. Germline CDR1 KGHSY, CDR2 FQNENV. Authors' data handling: It was from reference gene primer amplification that nucleated cell counts were estimated. Assay: immunoSEQ multiplex PCR; the TCRdb copy retains only in-frame clones and omits some. Clone size and V and J calls were adopted from that table, with D and trimming inferred from the DNA. The sample lists roughly 79,000 clones; around 88% were seen once. Specimen: peripheral blood. The sequence derives from a woman older than 75 with active or convalescent COVID-19. The chain joins TRBV16 to TRBJ1-1, with 7 bases identical to TRBD1. CDR3 DNA: TGTGCCAGCAGCCGACAGGGTTCGAACACTGAAGCTTTCTTT. It is translated as CASSRQGSNTEAFF.